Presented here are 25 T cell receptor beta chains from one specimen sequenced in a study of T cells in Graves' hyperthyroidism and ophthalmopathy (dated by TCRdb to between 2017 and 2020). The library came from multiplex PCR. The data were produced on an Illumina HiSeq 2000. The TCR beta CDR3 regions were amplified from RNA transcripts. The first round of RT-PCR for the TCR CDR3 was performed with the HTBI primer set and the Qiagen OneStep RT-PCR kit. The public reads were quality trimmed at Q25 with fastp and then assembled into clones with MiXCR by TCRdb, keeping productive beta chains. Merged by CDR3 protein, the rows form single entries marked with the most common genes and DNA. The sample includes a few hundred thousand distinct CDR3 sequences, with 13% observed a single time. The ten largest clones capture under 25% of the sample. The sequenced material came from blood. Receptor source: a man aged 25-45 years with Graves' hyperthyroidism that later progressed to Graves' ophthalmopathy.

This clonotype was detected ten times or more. The CDR3 DNA reads TGTGCCAGCAGCAGGGGACAGGCGAATGAAAAACTGTTTTTT. This sequence encodes CASSRGQANEKLFF. The genes are TRBV5-4 and TRBJ1-4; 8 bases fit TRBD1. V shed 4 bases, J shed 5 bases, and the junction held 4 bases outside the gene matches. Germline CDR1 and CDR2: SGHNT and YYREEE (reference sequence). There are 14 residues in the CDR3.

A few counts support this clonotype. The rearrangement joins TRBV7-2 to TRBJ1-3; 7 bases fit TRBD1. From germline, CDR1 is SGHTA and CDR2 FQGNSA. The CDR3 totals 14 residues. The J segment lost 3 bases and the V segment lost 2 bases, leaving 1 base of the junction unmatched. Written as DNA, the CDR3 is TGTGCCAGCAGCTTATACAGGGGTGGAAACACCATATATTTT. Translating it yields CASSLYRGGNTIYF.

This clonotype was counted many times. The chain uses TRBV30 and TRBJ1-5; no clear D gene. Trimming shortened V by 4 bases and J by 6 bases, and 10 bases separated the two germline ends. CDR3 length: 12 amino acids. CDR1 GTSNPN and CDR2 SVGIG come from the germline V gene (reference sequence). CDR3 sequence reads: CAWIIHVQPQHF. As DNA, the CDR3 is TGTGCCTGGATTATACATGTTCAGCCCCAGCATTTT. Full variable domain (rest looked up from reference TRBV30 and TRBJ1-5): SQTIHQWPATLVQPVGSPLSLECTVEGTSNPNLYWYRQAAGRGLQLLFYSVGIGQISSEVPQNLSASRPQDRQFILSSKKLLLSDSGFYLCAWIIHVQPQHFGDGTRLSIL.

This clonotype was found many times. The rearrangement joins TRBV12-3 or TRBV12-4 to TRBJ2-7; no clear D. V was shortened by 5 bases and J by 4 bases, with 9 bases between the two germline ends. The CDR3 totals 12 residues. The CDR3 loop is CASSGQVYEQYF. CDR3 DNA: TGTGCCAGCAGTGGTCAGGTTTACGAGCAGTACTTC.

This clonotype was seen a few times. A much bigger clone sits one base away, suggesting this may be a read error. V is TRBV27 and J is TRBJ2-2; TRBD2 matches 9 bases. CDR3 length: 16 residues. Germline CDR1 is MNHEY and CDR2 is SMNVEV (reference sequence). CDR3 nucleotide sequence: TGTGTCAGCCGATTCGGGGCGGGGGGGCCCACCGGGGAGCTGTTTTTT. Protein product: CVSRFGAGGPTGELFF.

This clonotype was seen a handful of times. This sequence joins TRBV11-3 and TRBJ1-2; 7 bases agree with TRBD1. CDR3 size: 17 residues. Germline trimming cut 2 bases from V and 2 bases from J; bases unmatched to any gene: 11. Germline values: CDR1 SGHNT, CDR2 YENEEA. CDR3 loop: CASSLSTRDRGNYGYTF. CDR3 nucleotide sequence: TGTGCCAGCAGCTTATCAACCCGGGACAGAGGGAACTATGGCTACACCTTC.

The CDR3 DNA follows: TGTGCCAGCAGCCCTGGGACGGTTGAAAAACTGTTTTTT. Encoded protein: CASSPGTVEKLFF. The chain combines TRBV5-4 with TRBJ1-4, with a tentative D call TRBD1 (5 bases). The length of the CDR3 is 13 residues. V was trimmed by 4 bases and J by 7 bases, leaving 11 bases between them. Germline V gene lookup returns CDR1 SGHNT and CDR2 YYREEE (reference sequence).

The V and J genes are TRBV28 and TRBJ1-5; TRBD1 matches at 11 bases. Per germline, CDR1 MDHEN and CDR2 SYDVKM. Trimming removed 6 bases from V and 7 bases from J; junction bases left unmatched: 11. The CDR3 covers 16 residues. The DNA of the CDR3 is TGTGCCAGCAGCAGGACAGGGGGCAGTTTCGGGCAGCCCCAGCATTTT. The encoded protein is CASSRTGGSFGQPQHF.

The CDR3 loop is CSVETGLAGLDEQFF. In DNA form, the CDR3 reads TGCAGCGTTGAGACGGGACTAGCGGGGCTGGATGAGCAGTTCTTC. The gene calls are TRBV29-1 and TRBJ2-1; 13 bases fit TRBD2. The CDR3 is made up of 15 amino acids. Trimming cost V 3 bases and J 8 bases; bases outside gene matches: 7. CDR1 SQVTM and CDR2 ANQGSEA come from the germline V gene.

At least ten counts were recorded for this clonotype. The CDR3, as DNA: TGTGCCTGGAGTGTACCAGGAACGGGGAACACTGAAGCTTTCTTT. Translation: CAWSVPGTGNTEAFF. This sequence joins TRBV30 and TRBJ1-1; D is uncertain. From germline, CDR1 is GTSNPN and CDR2 SVGIG (reference sequence). The CDR3 spans 15 residues. V lost 0 bases and J lost 1, with 12 bases in between. The variable domain in full, with the rest retrieved from reference TRBV30 and TRBJ1-1, is SQTIHQWPATLVQPVGSPLSLECTVEGTSNPNLYWYRQAAGRGLQLLFYSVGIGQISSEVPQNLSASRPQDRQFILSSKKLLLSDSGFYLCAWSVPGTGNTEAFFGQGTRLTVV.

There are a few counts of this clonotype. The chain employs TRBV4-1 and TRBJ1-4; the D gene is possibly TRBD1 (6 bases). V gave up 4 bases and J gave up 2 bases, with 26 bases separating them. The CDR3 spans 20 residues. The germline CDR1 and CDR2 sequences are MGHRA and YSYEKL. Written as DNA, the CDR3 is TGCGCCAGCAGCCCCCAATACTCCAGGGGTGGAGTGGGGACTAATGAAAAACTGTTTTTT. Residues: CASSPQYSRGGVGTNEKLFF.

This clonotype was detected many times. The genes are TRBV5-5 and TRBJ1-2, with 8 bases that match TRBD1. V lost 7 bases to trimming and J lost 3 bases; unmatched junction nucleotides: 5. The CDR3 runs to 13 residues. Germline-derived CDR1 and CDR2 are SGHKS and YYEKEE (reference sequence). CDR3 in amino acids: CASGPGGDYGYTF. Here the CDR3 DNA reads TGTGCCAGCGGCCCAGGGGGCGACTATGGCTACACCTTC.

CDR3 nucleotides: TGTGCCAGCAGCGTTACTAGTCCGGACACAGATACGCAGTATTTT. Its translation: CASSVTSPDTDTQYF. V usage is TRBV9 and J usage is TRBJ2-3, with a possible D match to TRBD2 (5 bases). With 2 bases removed from V and 2 bases from J, the gap between germline ends came to 12 bases. Germline V gives CDR1 SGDLS, CDR2 YYNGEE. This CDR3 has 15 residues. Variable domain in full (rest from reference TRBV9 and TRBJ2-3): DSGVTQTPKHLITATGQRVTLRCSPRSGDLSVYWYQQSLDQGLQFLIQYYNGEERAKGNILERFSAQQFPDLHSELNLSSLELGDSALYFCASSVTSPDTDTQYFGPGTRLTVL.

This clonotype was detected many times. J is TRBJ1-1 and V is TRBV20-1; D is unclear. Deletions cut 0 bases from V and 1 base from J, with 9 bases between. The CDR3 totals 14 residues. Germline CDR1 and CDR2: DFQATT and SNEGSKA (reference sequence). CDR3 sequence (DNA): TGCAGTGCTAGAGATGCCTCGGGGAACACTGAAGCTTTCTTT. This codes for CSARDASGNTEAFF.

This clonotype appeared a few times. The CDR3 DNA reads as TGTGCCAGCAGCTTAGGGGGGCCCAGCGGCAGCACAGATACGCAGTATTTT. As protein: CASSLGGPSGSTDTQYF. The genes are TRBV7-9 and TRBJ2-3, with D tentatively TRBD1 (6 bases). CDR3 length: 17 amino acids. Trimming took 1 base from V and 0 from J, leaving 14 bases between them. CDR1 is SEHNR and CDR2 is FQNEAQ in the germline V gene (reference sequence).

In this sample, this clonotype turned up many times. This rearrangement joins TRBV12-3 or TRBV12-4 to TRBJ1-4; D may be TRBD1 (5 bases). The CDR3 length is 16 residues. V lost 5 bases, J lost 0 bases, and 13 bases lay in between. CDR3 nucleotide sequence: TGTGCCAGCAGTCTAAGGGACGTAGCAACTAATGAAAAACTGTTTTTT. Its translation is CASSLRDVATNEKLFF.

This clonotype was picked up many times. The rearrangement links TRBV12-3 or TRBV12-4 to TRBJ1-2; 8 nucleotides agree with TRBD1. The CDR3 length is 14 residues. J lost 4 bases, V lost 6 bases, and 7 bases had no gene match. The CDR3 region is CASSYDRGFYGYTF. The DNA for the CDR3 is TGTGCCAGCAGCTACGACAGGGGTTTCTATGGCTACACCTTC.

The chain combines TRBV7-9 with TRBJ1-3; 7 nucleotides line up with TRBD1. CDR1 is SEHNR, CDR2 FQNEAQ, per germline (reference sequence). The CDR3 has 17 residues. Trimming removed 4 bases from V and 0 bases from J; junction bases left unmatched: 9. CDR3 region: CASSSRQGGNSGNTIYF. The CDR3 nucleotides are TGTGCCAGCAGCTCGCGACAGGGTGGAAACTCTGGAAACACCATATATTTT.

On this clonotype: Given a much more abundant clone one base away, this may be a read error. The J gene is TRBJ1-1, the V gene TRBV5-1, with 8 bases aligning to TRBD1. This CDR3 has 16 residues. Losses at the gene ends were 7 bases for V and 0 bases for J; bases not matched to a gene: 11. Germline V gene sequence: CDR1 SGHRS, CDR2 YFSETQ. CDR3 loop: CASGTDRVKMNTEAFF. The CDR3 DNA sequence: TGCGCCAGCGGCACGGACAGGGTGAAGATGAACACTGAAGCTTTCTTT.

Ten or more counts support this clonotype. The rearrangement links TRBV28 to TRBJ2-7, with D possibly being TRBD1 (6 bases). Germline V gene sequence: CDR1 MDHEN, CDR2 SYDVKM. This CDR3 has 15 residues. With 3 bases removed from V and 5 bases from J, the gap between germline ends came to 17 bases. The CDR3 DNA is TGTGCCAGCAGTTTGTTGGCCAGGGGATTCGACGAGCAGTACTTC. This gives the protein CASSLLARGFDEQYF.

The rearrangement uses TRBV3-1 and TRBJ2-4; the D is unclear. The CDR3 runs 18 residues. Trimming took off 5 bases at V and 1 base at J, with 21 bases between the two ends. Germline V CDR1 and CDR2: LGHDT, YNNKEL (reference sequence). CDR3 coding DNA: TGTGCCAGCAGCTCAAGATTCCTATCCCCGGGTGCCAAAAACATTCAGTACTTC. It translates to CASSSRFLSPGAKNIQYF. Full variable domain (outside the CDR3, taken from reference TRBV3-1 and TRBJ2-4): DTAVSQTPKYLVTQMGNDKSIKCEQNLGHDTMYWYKQDSKKFLKIMFSYNNKELIINETVPNRFSPKSPDKAHLNLHINSLELGDSAVYFCASSSRFLSPGAKNIQYFGAGTRLSVL.

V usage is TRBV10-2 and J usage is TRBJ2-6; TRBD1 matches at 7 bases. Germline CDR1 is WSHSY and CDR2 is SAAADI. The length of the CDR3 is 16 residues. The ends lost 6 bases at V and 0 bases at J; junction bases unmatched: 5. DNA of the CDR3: TGCGCCAGCAGCGGGACAGTAGGCTCTGGGGCCAACGTCCTGACTTTC. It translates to CASSGTVGSGANVLTF.

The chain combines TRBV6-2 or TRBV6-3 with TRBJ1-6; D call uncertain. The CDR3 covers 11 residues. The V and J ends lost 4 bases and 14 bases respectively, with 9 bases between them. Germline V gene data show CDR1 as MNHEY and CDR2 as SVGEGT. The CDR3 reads CASSSRASLHF. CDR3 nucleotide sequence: TGTGCCAGCAGTTCGAGGGCTTCCCTCCACTTT.

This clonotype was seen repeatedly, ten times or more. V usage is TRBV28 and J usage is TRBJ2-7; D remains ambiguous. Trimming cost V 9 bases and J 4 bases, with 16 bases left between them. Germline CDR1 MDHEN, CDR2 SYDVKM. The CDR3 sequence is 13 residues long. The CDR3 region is CASRISMTYEQYF. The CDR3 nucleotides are TGTGCCAGTAGGATCTCCATGACTTACGAGCAGTACTTC.

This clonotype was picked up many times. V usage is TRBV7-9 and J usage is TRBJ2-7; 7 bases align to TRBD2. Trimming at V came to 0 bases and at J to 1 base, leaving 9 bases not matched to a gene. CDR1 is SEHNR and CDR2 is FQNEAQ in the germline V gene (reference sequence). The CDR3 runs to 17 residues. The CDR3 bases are TGTGCCAGCAGCTTAGCGTGGGGAGGGCATCCGTCCTACGAGCAGTACTTC. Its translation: CASSLAWGGHPSYEQYF.